Only a few counts were recorded for the clone carrying this TCR beta chain. What it binds is not known. This specimen belongs to a study of blood T cells in healthy people across ages. Points from the study as a whole: A roughly linear fall in TCR beta diversity per million T cells was seen with increasing age.

A J-beta primer mix and a sample-barcoded 5' primer were used in a second PCR of about 7 to 12 cycles. TCRdb recomputed calls from the 5' RACE reads with MiXCR, one row per CDR3 protein. Found here are some 690,000 distinct CDR3 sequences, roughly 20% of them singletons; the top ten hold roughly 22%. The sequenced sample consisted of blood. The clonotype was recovered from a man between 65 and 85 years old in good health.

The CDR3 region has the DNA TGTGCCAGCAGCTCAACCTTAGGCTACACCTTC. Translated: CASSSTLGYTF. The chain recombines TRBV7-9 with TRBJ1-2; D is unresolved. Trimming stripped 4 bases from V and 8 bases from J, with 8 bases between. CDR1 is SEHNR and CDR2 is FQNEAQ in the germline V gene (reference sequence). There are 11 residues in the CDR3.